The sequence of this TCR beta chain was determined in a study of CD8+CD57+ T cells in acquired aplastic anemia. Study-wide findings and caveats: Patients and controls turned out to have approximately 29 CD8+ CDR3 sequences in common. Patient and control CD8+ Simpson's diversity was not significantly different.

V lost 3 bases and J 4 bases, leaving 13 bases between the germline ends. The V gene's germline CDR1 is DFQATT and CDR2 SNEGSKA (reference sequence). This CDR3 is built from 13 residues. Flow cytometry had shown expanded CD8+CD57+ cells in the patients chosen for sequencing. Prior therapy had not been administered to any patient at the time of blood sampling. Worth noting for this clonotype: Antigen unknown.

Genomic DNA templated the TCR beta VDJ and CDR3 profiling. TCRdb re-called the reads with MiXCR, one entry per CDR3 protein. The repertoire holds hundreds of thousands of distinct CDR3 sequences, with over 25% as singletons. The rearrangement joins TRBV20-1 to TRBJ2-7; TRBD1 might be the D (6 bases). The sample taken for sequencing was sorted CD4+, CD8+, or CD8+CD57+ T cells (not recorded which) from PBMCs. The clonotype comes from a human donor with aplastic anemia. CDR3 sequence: CSASHRDFYEQYF. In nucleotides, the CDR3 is TGCAGTGCTAGCCACAGGGATTTTTACGAGCAGTACTTC.